In its sample, the clone carrying this T cell receptor beta chain was seen many times. Its cognate antigen is unknown. Newly diagnosed patients aged 18 to 65 had hyperthyroidism of under 2 months' duration. Clinical symptoms, serum thyroxine and TRAb, thyroid ultrasound and orbital computed tomography were used for the diagnoses. This sample is drawn from a study of T cells in Graves' hyperthyroidism and ophthalmopathy. The V and J ends lost 3 bases and 3 bases respectively, with 8 bases between them. The CDR3 spans 13 residues. From RNA transcripts, TCR beta CDR3 regions were amplified. The HTBI primer set drove a first-round RT-PCR of the TCR CDR3. A single record per CDR3 protein comes from TCRdb applying MiXCR to the multiplex PCR reads. The data contain 200,000 or so distinct CDR3 sequences, around 16% of them singletons. General study findings and limits: Among thyroid clonotypes expanded above 0.001, most also appeared in blood. In validation, the model predicted ophthalmopathy. These predictions came a median about 6.5 months before onset.

Material for sequencing was blood. The TCR was taken from a woman between 50 and 59 years old with Graves' hyperthyroidism. V and J are TRBV12-3 or TRBV12-4 and TRBJ2-5, with D unresolved. The CDR3 sequence: CASSFGWEETQYF. The CDR3 nucleotides read TGTGCCAGCAGTTTCGGGTGGGAAGAGACCCAGTACTTC.